Listed below are T cell receptor beta chains from one sample, sequenced in a study of neurological immune-mediated disorders. One entry per CDR3 protein results from TCRdb running MiXCR on the 5' RACE reads. The table includes about 27,000 distinct CDR3 sequences, under 25% detected once. What was sequenced was PBMCs. The receptors come from a woman aged 55-70 years in good health. Both conserved end residues are part of each CDR3. Each record gives: V gene, clone size, J gene, D gene, CDR3 length, CDR3 DNA, CDR3 protein. A D gene is named only where the DNA matches it firmly. For some rows the clone size is stated as once, few or many, or as a class when expanded; others skip it.

TRBV19	few	TRBJ1-5	-	14	TGTGCCAGTAGTATTAGGCAACTTACAAAGCCCCAGCATTTT	CASSIRQLTKPQHF
TRBV12-3/TRBV12-4	many	TRBJ2-5	-	14	TGTGCCAGCAGTACGGCCACGGGAGTCTCGGCCCAGTACTTC	CASSTATGVSAQYF
TRBV5-1	large	TRBJ2-5	TRBD2	18	TGCGCCAGCAGCTTGGTTGCGACTAGCGGGGGATTTCAAGAGACCCAGTACTTC	CASSLVATSGGFQETQYF
TRBV18	few	TRBJ1-5	-	15	TGTGCCAGCTCTCGCGGACAGCTCAAAAATCAGCCCCATCATTTT	CASSRGQLKNQPHHF
TRBV7-2	many	TRBJ1-4	-	16	TGTGCCAGCAGCTTAGTATCGACAGCAACTAATGAAAAACTGTTTTTT	CASSLVSTATNEKLFF
TRBV6-2/TRBV6-3	many	TRBJ2-7	TRBD2	17	TGTGCCAGCAGTTATTCGAATCCTAGCGGGGACTCCTACGAGCAGTACTTC	CASSYSNPSGDSYEQYF
TRBV20-1	many	TRBJ2-5	TRBD2	15	TGCAGTGACGCTCCTAGCGGGCCCGTTCAAGAGACCCAGTACTTC	CSDAPSGPVQETQYF
TRBV5-1	many	TRBJ2-1	TRBD2	15	TGCGCCAGCAGCTTACCGGGACTAGCGGGGTTTGAGCAGTTCTTC	CASSLPGLAGFEQFF
TRBV15	many	TRBJ2-1	-	16	TGTGCCACCAGCAGACAGGCATATCGGGAGTACAATGAGCAGTTCTTC	CATSRQAYREYNEQFF
TRBV6-5	many	TRBJ1-5	-	17	TGTGCCAGCAGTTACTCGTGGCCCCTCGATAGCAATCAGCCCCAGCATTTT	CASSYSWPLDSNQPQHF
TRBV5-6	many	TRBJ1-1	-	14	TGTGCCAGCAGCTTGGCCGGCCAAAGGGCAGTAGCTTTCTTT	CASSLAGQRAVAFF
TRBV9	many	TRBJ2-7	-	15	TGTGCCAGCAGCGTAGTGGGCAGTGGGGAATACGAGCAGTACTTC	CASSVVGSGEYEQYF
TRBV5-1	many	TRBJ1-1	TRBD1	15	TGCGCCAGCAGCATTTTAGGACAGGCGAACACTGAAGCTTTCTTT	CASSILGQANTEAFF
TRBV5-1	-	TRBJ2-1	-	13	TGCGCCAGCAGCTTGGACCGGTACAATGAGCAGTTCTTC	CASSLDRYNEQFF
TRBV27	many	TRBJ2-2	TRBD1	14	TGTGCCAGCAGGCGACAGGGGATGGCTGGGGAGCTGTTTTTT	CASRRQGMAGELFF
TRBV7-6	many	TRBJ2-1	TRBD2	15	TGTGCCAGCAGCCACGGAGGTAGCGGGGCCAATGAGCAGTTCTTC	CASSHGGSGANEQFF
TRBV11-2	many	TRBJ1-1	-	14	TGTGCCAGCAGCTTACGACAAGAAAACACTGAAGCTTTCTTT	CASSLRQENTEAFF
TRBV9	many	TRBJ2-5	-	13	TGTGCCAGCGGGCGGGGACCGTCAGAGACCCAGTACTTC	CASGRGPSETQYF
TRBV5-1	many	TRBJ2-3	TRBD2	15	TGCGCCAGCAGCTCACTAGCGGAATCCACAGATACGCAGTATTTT	CASSSLAESTDTQYF
TRBV10-3	many	TRBJ1-4	-	15	TGTGCCATCAGTGCGACCGGGTCGCGGAACGAAAAACTGTTTTTT	CAISATGSRNEKLFF
TRBV12-3/TRBV12-4	many	TRBJ1-2	-	16	TGTGCCAGCATCACCCGGTCGGACACAAGTCACTATGGCTACACCTTC	CASITRSDTSHYGYTF
TRBV4-3	many	TRBJ2-5	-	16	TGCGCCAGCAGCCGCAGAACCGGGACGCCAGGGGAGACCCAGTACTTC	CASSRRTGTPGETQYF
TRBV29-1	few	TRBJ2-7	-	13	TGCAGCGTTGAGGCCGGGAGCTCCTACGAGCAGTACTTC	CSVEAGSSYEQYF
TRBV5-1	-	TRBJ2-5	TRBD1	15	TGCGCCAGCAGCTTTCAGGGGGCACGGGGGGAGACCCAGTACTTC	CASSFQGARGETQYF
TRBV5-1	many	TRBJ2-7	-	14	TGCGCCAGCAGCACGACAGGCCAGCCCTACGAGCAGTACTTC	CASSTTGQPYEQYF
TRBV7-8	many	TRBJ1-1	-	13	TGTGCCAGCAGCTTAGACCGCGGGGCCGAAGCTTTCTTT	CASSLDRGAEAFF
TRBV20-1	many	TRBJ2-3	-	15	TGCAGTGCCTCGTCCGCAGGGACTAGCACAGATACGCAGTATTTT	CSASSAGTSTDTQYF
TRBV28	few	TRBJ2-3	TRBD1	14	TGTGCCAGCAGTTTGGGACAGCGAACAGATACGCAGTATTTT	CASSLGQRTDTQYF
TRBV28	many	TRBJ2-7	-	13	TGTGCCAGCAGTTTACCCTATTTCTACGAGCAGTACTTC	CASSLPYFYEQYF
TRBV7-2	many	TRBJ2-7	-	15	TGTGCCAGCAGCTTAGGGGCAGGGGGAGGTAACGAGCAGTACTTC	CASSLGAGGGNEQYF
TRBV28	-	TRBJ2-7	-	14	TGTGCCAGCAGTTTATGGGGGCGCACGGGCGAGCAGTACTTC	CASSLWGRTGEQYF
TRBV19	-	TRBJ2-5	-	15	TGTGCCAGTAGTATAGATGGGGCAGGGGAAGAGACCCAGTACTTC	CASSIDGAGEETQYF
TRBV28	many	TRBJ2-7	TRBD2	14	TGTGCCAGCAGAAAAGCGGGAGACGCCTGGGAGCAGTACTTC	CASRKAGDAWEQYF
TRBV5-1	many	TRBJ2-7	TRBD1	15	TGCGCCAGCAGCCTCCGACAGGGCAGCTCCTACGAGCAGTACTTC	CASSLRQGSSYEQYF
TRBV15	few	TRBJ2-3	TRBD1	16	TGTGCCACCAGCCTCAGGGACAGGGGGCCTACAGATACGCAGTATTTT	CATSLRDRGPTDTQYF
TRBV5-1	many	TRBJ2-3	TRBD1	16	TGCGCCAGCAGCCCTGGGACAGGCCACGCTACAGATACGCAGTATTTT	CASSPGTGHATDTQYF
TRBV5-1	many	TRBJ1-3	-	15	TGCGCCAGCAGCTTGGCTTCCAGGACTGGAAACACCATATATTTT	CASSLASRTGNTIYF
TRBV29-1	many	TRBJ1-5	TRBD1	13	TGCAGCGTCGGACAGGGGAATGCTCAGCCCCAGCATTTT	CSVGQGNAQPQHF
TRBV5-1	-	TRBJ2-5	TRBD2	13	TGCGCCAGCAGCATTGGGGGGGTAGAGACCCAGTACTTC	CASSIGGVETQYF
TRBV20-1	many	TRBJ1-2	-	16	TGCAGTGCTAGCCTGATAACATTTTCAGCTAACTATGGCTACACCTTC	CSASLITFSANYGYTF
TRBV7-2	many	TRBJ2-2	-	15	TGTGCCAGCAGCCTTCATCGACAGGGAGGCGGGGAGCTGTTTTTT	CASSLHRQGGGELFF
TRBV5-5	many	TRBJ1-2	-	16	TGTGCCAGCAGCTTCTCAGGTCCAGGGAGCGACTATGGCTACACCTTC	CASSFSGPGSDYGYTF
TRBV29-1	many	TRBJ1-4	-	12	TGCAGCGTCTCCCAAGGGGGAAGATGGCTGTTTTTT	CSVSQGGRWLFF
TRBV7-9	many	TRBJ2-5	TRBD1	16	TGTGCCAGCAGCCTCGACAGGGGGCGCTGGACGGAGACCCAGTACTTC	CASSLDRGRWTETQYF
TRBV20-1	many	TRBJ1-5	TRBD1	12	TGCAGTGCTCTGACAGGGAGCCAGCCCCAGCATTTT	CSALTGSQPQHF
TRBV6-6	-	TRBJ2-7	-	14	TGTGCCAGCAGTTACCAGGACTGGAACTACGAGCAGTACTTC	CASSYQDWNYEQYF